This T cell receptor beta chain was sequenced in a study of prognosis after radiotherapy for stage I lung cancer. Researchers took approximately 6 milliliters of peripheral blood at each of two time points. The authors amplified TCR beta CDR3 from genomic DNA using two-round multiplex PCR. Initially, in first-round PCR, primers specific to each TRBV and TRBJ gene were used. PCR proceeded to a second round, and that round used universal primers. TCRdb analysed the multiplex PCR reads with MiXCR anew, one entry per CDR3 protein. The profile shows approximately 35,000 distinct CDR3 sequences, under 40% of them singletons. CDR3 length: 12 amino acids. Looked up from germline, CDR1 is SGHAT and CDR2 is FQNNGV. Trimming removed 5 bases at V and 6 bases at J, with 8 bases between.

This chain uses TRBV11-2 with TRBJ2-1; D not resolved. The receptor comes from a donor aged 50 or older with non-small cell lung cancer. The sequenced sample was PBMCs, obtained before or after stereotactic body radiation therapy (not recorded which). CDR3 amino acids: CASSPWANEQFF. In nucleotides, the CDR3 is TGTGCCAGCAGCCCCTGGGCCAATGAGCAGTTCTTC.